The 26 T cell receptor beta chains listed next were all sequenced from one sample in a study of blood T cell repertoires in COVID-19. Assay used: immunoSEQ multiplex PCR; TCRdb lists only in-frame clones, some missing. The table lists about 300,000 clones, 85% to 90% of them singletons, with under 11% in the top ten. Source material: PBMCs or T cells enriched from blood (not recorded which). The receptors here all came from a woman aged 18-30 years who had recovered from COVID-19.

This chain joins TRBV19 and TRBJ2-7; 9 bases are a match to TRBD1. The V gene's germline CDR1 is LNHDA and CDR2 SQIVND (reference sequence). J lost 4 bases, V lost 6 bases, and 4 bases had no gene match. This CDR3 is built from 13 residues. The CDR3 sequence: CASSAGTGYEQYF. The CDR3 nucleotides are TGTGCCAGTAGCGCCGGGACAGGGTACGAGCAGTACTTC.

This clone came up once. The chain links TRBV7-9 to TRBJ1-1; D call uncertain. The CDR3 is 14 amino acids. V was pared by 1 base and J by 1 base, with 7 bases between. Germline CDR1 SEHNR, CDR2 FQNEAQ (reference sequence). CDR3 protein: CASSLGRANTEAFF. CDR3 DNA: TGTGCCAGCAGCTTAGGGCGGGCGAACACTGAAGCTTTCTTT.

The rearrangement links TRBV28 to TRBJ1-1; weak D call: TRBD1 (5 bases). Germline assignment: CDR1 MDHEN and CDR2 SYDVKM. The CDR3 consists of 17 residues. V lost 1 base and J lost 2, with 17 bases in between. CDR3 bases: TGTGCCAGCAGTTTATTAATGGGGGGACTTAAAAACACTGAAGCTTTCTTT. Amino acid sequence: CASSLLMGGLKNTEAFF.

The chain couples TRBV11-2 to TRBJ1-3; 8 bases are a match to TRBD1. This CDR3 has 14 residues. The J segment lost 5 bases and the V segment lost 5 bases, leaving 5 bases of the junction unmatched. From germline, CDR1 is SGHAT and CDR2 FQNNGV. The CDR3 loop is CASSKDRGRNTIYF. CDR3 coding DNA: TGTGCCAGCAGCAAAGACAGGGGACGAAACACCATATATTTT.

The chain couples TRBV7-8 to TRBJ1-1; D gene uncertain. V lost 5 bases, J lost 6 bases, and 16 bases lay in between. The CDR3 is made up of 14 amino acids. Germline V CDR1 and CDR2: SGHVS, FQNEAQ. The CDR3 DNA reads TGTGCCAGCAGCCGTTCCAGAGGGATGGCTGAAGCTTTCTTT. It yields the protein CASSRSRGMAEAFF.

This clone came up a few times. This rearrangement joins TRBV18 to TRBJ1-1; D is ambiguous. With 3 bases removed from V and 1 base from J, the gap between germline ends came to 9 bases. Germline V CDR1 and CDR2: KGHSH, LQKENI. The CDR3 sequence is 14 residues long. The CDR3 sequence: CASSPLGPNTEAFF. The CDR3 coding sequence is TGTGCCAGCTCACCCCTTGGGCCGAACACTGAAGCTTTCTTT.

The chain recombines TRBV30 with TRBJ2-7, with unresolved D. The CDR3 covers 13 residues. CDR1 and CDR2 from the germline V gene are GTSNPN and SVGIG (reference sequence). With 3 bases removed from V and 1 base from J, the gap between germline ends came to 10 bases. The CDR3 sequence: CAWSASYSYEQYF. In nucleotides, the CDR3 is TGTGCCTGGAGCGCCTCCTATTCCTACGAGCAGTACTTC.

V and J are TRBV5-4 and TRBJ2-5; possibly TRBD1 for D (6 bases). The CDR3 covers 14 residues. Germline V gene sequence: CDR1 SGHNT, CDR2 YYREEE (reference sequence). Trimming removed 2 bases at V and 1 base at J, with 9 bases between. CDR3 bases: TGTGCCAGCAGCTTACAGGGCGTCCAAGAGACCCAGTACTTC. Translated, it gives CASSLQGVQETQYF. The full variable domain, its missing parts supplied by reference TRBV5-4 and TRBJ2-5, is ETGVTQSPTHLIKTRGQQVTLRCSSQSGHNTVSWYQQALGQGPQFIFQYYREEENGRGNFPPRFSGLQFPNYSSELNVNALELDDSALYLCASSLQGVQETQYFGPGTRLLVL.

The CDR3 sequence: CASSHLSSGVSYEQYF. CDR3 nucleotides: TGTGCCAGCAGCCACCTTTCCTCGGGAGTCTCCTACGAGCAGTACTTC. This chain joins TRBV4-2 and TRBJ2-7, with D perhaps matching TRBD2 (6 bases). CDR3 length equals 16 residues. V gave up 3 bases and J gave up 0 bases, with 15 bases separating them. Germline V CDR1 and CDR2: LGHNA, YNFKEQ.

The chain is built from TRBV19 and TRBJ2-1; 9 nucleotides align to TRBD1. This CDR3 spans 15 amino acids. With 6 bases clipped from V and 3 bases from J, the junction kept 6 bases outside the gene matches. The V gene's germline CDR1 is LNHDA and CDR2 SQIVND (reference sequence). This CDR3 reads CASSPQGAFYNEQFF. CDR3 in DNA: TGTGCCAGTAGCCCACAGGGGGCATTCTACAATGAGCAGTTCTTC.

The rearrangement uses TRBV12-3 or TRBV12-4 and TRBJ2-7, with 7 nucleotides matching TRBD1. This CDR3 is 13 amino acids long. The trim removed 7 bases at V and 1 base at J, leaving 4 bases unmatched. CDR3 protein: CASKETGSYEQYF. CDR3 DNA sequence: TGTGCCAGCAAAGAGACAGGGTCCTACGAGCAGTACTTC.

To note about this clone: Other DNA sequences in the same sample also yield this CDR3. The CDR3 is CASSLGTGEAFF. DNA for the CDR3: TGTGCCAGCAGCTTAGGGACAGGGGAAGCTTTCTTT. The J gene is TRBJ1-1, the V gene TRBV7-9, with 8 bases fitting TRBD1. With 1 base clipped from V and 8 bases from J, the junction kept 0 bases outside the gene matches. The germline gives CDR1 SEHNR, CDR2 FQNEAQ (reference sequence). The CDR3 sequence is 12 residues long.

V usage is TRBV7-9 and J usage is TRBJ1-5; D gene uncertain. The germline V and J ends were trimmed by 5 bases and 4 bases, with 27 bases remaining between them. Germline CDR1 reads SEHNR; CDR2 reads FQNEAQ (reference sequence). This CDR3 region has 19 residues. DNA of the CDR3: TGTGCCAGCAGCCGTGGAGGCCGGATCGTCACCCTAGCAAATCAGCCCCAGCATTTT. Its translation: CASSRGGRIVTLANQPQHF.

The chain employs TRBV18 and TRBJ2-7, with 7 bases matching TRBD1. The CDR3 sequence is 15 residues long. Germline CDR1 and CDR2: KGHSH and LQKENI. J was trimmed by 6 bases and V by 4 bases; bases with no gene match: 12. CDR3 sequence (DNA): TGTGCCAGCTCACGGTCGGCAGGGGGTATCGGCGAGCAGTACTTC. As protein: CASSRSAGGIGEQYF.

This clone was seen a single time. V is TRBV6-2 or TRBV6-3 and J is TRBJ1-5; D unclear. V lost 4 bases to trimming and J lost 7 bases, with 17 bases between them. CDR1 is MNHEY, CDR2 SVGEGT, per germline. The CDR3 covers 15 residues. The CDR3 DNA reads as TGTGCCAGCAGTTTCCGAGGGTCGGGATGGCAGCCCCAGCATTTT. It yields the protein CASSFRGSGWQPQHF.

The rearrangement joins TRBV4-2 to TRBJ1-3, with unresolved D. Germline CDR1 and CDR2: LGHNA and YNFKEQ. Trimming shortened V by 0 bases and J by 3 bases, and 12 bases separated the two germline ends. This CDR3 spans 16 amino acids. CDR3 in DNA: TGTGCCAGCAGCCAAGAGGGCGCGGGGAATGGAAACACCATATATTTT. It translates to CASSQEGAGNGNTIYF.

The V call is TRBV9, the J call TRBJ1-6; a possible D gene is TRBD1 (6 bases). The V gene's germline CDR1 is SGDLS and CDR2 YYNGEE. Deletions cut 7 bases from V and 8 bases from J, with 19 bases between. This CDR3 has 15 residues. The CDR3 region has the DNA TGTGCCAGCGAGAAGGGACATAGCGTGGATTCACCCCTCCACTTT. It yields the protein CASEKGHSVDSPLHF.

This chain connects TRBV12-3 or TRBV12-4 to TRBJ2-1, with 11 bases matching TRBD2. The V segment lost 3 bases and the J segment 15 bases; nucleotides outside the gene matches: 7. The CDR3 is 13 residues long. The CDR3 sequence is CASSFQTSGIRFF. Here the CDR3 DNA reads TGTGCCAGCAGTTTTCAGACTAGCGGGATTCGGTTCTTC.

Many counts were recorded for this clone. This sequence joins TRBV18 and TRBJ1-1, with 7 positions matching TRBD1. Germline V gene lookup returns CDR1 KGHSH and CDR2 LQKENI. Unmatched junction bases numbered 4, after V lost 3 bases and J lost 0 bases. The CDR3 runs to 15 residues. The CDR3 is CASSPQGELNTEAFF. The CDR3 DNA reads as TGTGCCAGCTCACCTCAGGGGGAACTGAACACTGAAGCTTTCTTT.

V and J are TRBV5-4 and TRBJ1-2, with a tentative D call TRBD1 (5 bases). The CDR3 is 15 amino acids. V lost 4 bases and J lost 0, with 13 bases in between. The germline V gene has CDR1 SGHNT and CDR2 YYREEE (reference sequence). The CDR3 loop reads CASSPGGETNYGYTF. For the CDR3, the DNA is TGTGCCAGCAGCCCCGGGGGGGAAACTAACTATGGCTACACCTTC.

This clone was recorded once. The chain uses TRBV5-1 and TRBJ1-1; TRBD1 is a possible D gene (6 bases). V lost 3 bases and J 2 bases, leaving 14 bases between the germline ends. The CDR3 contains 15 residues. Germline CDR1 is SGHRS and CDR2 is YFSETQ. The CDR3 DNA sequence: TGCGCCAGCAGCTCCCCGGGACAAAAAAACACTGAAGCTTTCTTT. It codes for CASSSPGQKNTEAFF. Drawing the rest from reference TRBV5-1 and TRBJ1-1, the complete variable domain is KAGVTQTPRYLIKTRGQQVTLSCSPISGHRSVSWYQQTPGQGLQFLFEYFSETQRNKGNFPGRFSGRQFSNSRSEMNVSTLELGDSALYLCASSSPGQKNTEAFFGQGTRLTVV.

The chain is built from TRBV30 and TRBJ2-5, with a tentative D call TRBD2 (5 bases). CDR3 length: 13 residues. The germline V gene has CDR1 GTSNPN and CDR2 SVGIG (reference sequence). The V end was cut by 5 bases, the J end by 4 bases, with 14 bases between. CDR3 nucleotides: TGTGCCTGGTTGGAGGTAGCATTAGAGACCCAGTACTTC. Amino acids: CAWLEVALETQYF. Looking up the rest from reference TRBV30 and TRBJ2-5 gives the full variable domain: SQTIHQWPATLVQPVGSPLSLECTVEGTSNPNLYWYRQAAGRGLQLLFYSVGIGQISSEVPQNLSASRPQDRQFILSSKKLLLSDSGFYLCAWLEVALETQYFGPGTRLLVL.

The CDR3 DNA follows: TGTGCCAGCAGCTCCATCAGCACGACCTTGACAGGCTACACCTTC. Amino acid sequence: CASSSISTTLTGYTF. The V and J genes are TRBV7-6 and TRBJ1-2; no clear D. V shed 4 bases and J shed 8 bases, with 20 bases lying between them. The CDR3 spans 15 residues. Germline CDR1 is SGHVS and CDR2 is FNYEAQ.

The chain employs TRBV6-5 and TRBJ2-3; TRBD1 aligns across 11 bases. The CDR3 loop spans 16 amino acids. Trimming cost V 2 bases and J 5 bases; bases outside gene matches: 6. CDR1 is MNHEY and CDR2 is SVGAGI in the germline V gene. Here the CDR3 reads CASSYGGGTGGDTQYF. The CDR3 coding sequence is TGTGCCAGCAGTTACGGAGGCGGGACAGGGGGAGATACGCAGTATTTT.

The V call is TRBV2, the J call TRBJ2-3, with TRBD2 identical over 8 bases. After removal of 7 bases from V and 4 bases from J, the junction contained 10 bases not matched to a gene. The CDR3 contains 15 residues. In germline, CDR1 is SNHLY, CDR2 FYNNEI. CDR3 bases: TGTGCCAGCACTCTCGGGGGGGGGACCCCAGATACGCAGTATTTT. Protein product: CASTLGGGTPDTQYF.

This clone was recorded only once. This chain connects TRBV29-1 to TRBJ1-6; D unresolved. There are 13 residues in the CDR3. Per germline, CDR1 SQVTM and CDR2 ANQGSEA. V shed 7 bases and J shed 3 bases, with 10 bases lying between them. The DNA of the CDR3 is TGCAGCGCCGGAGTTGACTATAATTCACCCCTCCACTTT. This gives the protein CSAGVDYNSPLHF. Together with reference TRBV29-1 and TRBJ1-6, the CDR3 gives the full variable domain: SAVISQKPSRDICQRGTSLTIQCQVDSQVTMMFWYRQQPGQSLTLIATANQGSEATYESGFVIDKFPISRPNLTFSTLTVSNMSPEDSSIYLCSAGVDYNSPLHFGNGTRLTVT.